This TCR beta chain is drawn from a study of radiation and T cells in renal cell carcinoma. V was cut by 1 base and J by 3 bases, with 18 bases left in between. Germline V gene lookup returns CDR1 KGHSH and CDR2 LQKENI. The CDR3 runs to 17 residues. Time point specified: blood 4 weeks post-SBRT, at nephrectomy. Treatment: 15 Gy SBRT to primary tumor, nephrectomy 4 weeks later. With respect to this clone: Its specificity is unknown.

Study results and caveats: Top tumor clonotypes rose in blood 2 weeks post-radiation, then contracted.

The assay was immunoSEQ multiplex PCR, and TCRdb's table has in-frame clones only and misses some. The sample includes some 150,000 clones, 70% to 90% of them seen just once. Sequencing was performed on blood, taken from a patient whose treatment included radiotherapy and nephrectomy. The V gene is TRBV18, the J gene TRBJ1-1; D is undetermined. The source of this sequence is a woman aged 45 to 65 with renal cell carcinoma. This CDR3 reads CASSPRTVGWEDTEAFF. In DNA, the CDR3 is TGTGCCAGCTCACCACGTACCGTCGGATGGGAGGACACTGAAGCTTTCTTT.